The clone carrying this T cell receptor beta chain was seen a few times. The antigen is not known. This specimen comes from a study of regulatory T cells in long-lasting Graves disease. Study in general: Antithyroid drugs had been taken by newly diagnosed Graves' patients for under 3 months.

Libraries of TCR beta came from iRepertoire HTBI primers plus Arm-PCR of CDR3 regions. In TCRdb, the multiplex PCR reads were re-called with MiXCR into one record per CDR3 protein. The data hold roughly 560,000 distinct CDR3 sequences, with 12% observed a single time. J lost 6 bases, V lost 5 bases, and 5 bases had no gene match. The CDR3 contains 14 residues. In germline, CDR1 is LNHDA, CDR2 SQIVND (reference sequence). Study results and limitations: Peripheral blood alone, not thyroid tissue, underwent study. Persistent disease was associated with favored TRBV28 usage and with favored use of TRBJ1-2 and TRBJ2-5.

Time point denoted: newly diagnosed GD, antithyroid drugs for less than 3 months. Isolated PBMC RNA provided the starting material for the TCR library. These same data were also listed under a study on T cells in Graves' hyperthyroidism and ophthalmopathy. In that study: Absent ophthalmopathy progression within 18 months defined stable Graves' hyperthyroidism.

This sample comprised peripheral blood mononuclear cells (PBMCs), obtained at new diagnosis, from a patient treated with antithyroid drugs. The rearrangement links TRBV19 to TRBJ2-2; 8 positions match TRBD1. The receptor was isolated from a woman in her thirties with Graves disease. For the CDR3, the DNA is TGTGCCAGTAGTTGGACAGGGTCCCCCGGGGAGCTGTTTTTT. Residues: CASSWTGSPGELFF. The full variable domain, completed using reference TRBV19 and TRBJ2-2, is DGGITQSPKYLFRKEGQNVTLSCEQNLNHDAMYWYRQDPGQGLRLIYYSQIVNDFQKGDIAEGYSVSREKKESFPLTVTSAQKNPTAFYLCASSWTGSPGELFFGEGSRLTVL.